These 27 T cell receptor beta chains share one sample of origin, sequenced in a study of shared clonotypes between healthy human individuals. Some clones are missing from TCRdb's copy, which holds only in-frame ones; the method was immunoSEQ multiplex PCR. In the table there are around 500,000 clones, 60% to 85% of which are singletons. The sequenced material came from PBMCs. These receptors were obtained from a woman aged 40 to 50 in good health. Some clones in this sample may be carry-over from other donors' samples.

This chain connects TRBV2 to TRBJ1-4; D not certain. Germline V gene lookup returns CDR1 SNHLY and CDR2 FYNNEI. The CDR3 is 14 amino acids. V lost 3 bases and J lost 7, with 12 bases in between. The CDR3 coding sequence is TGTGCCAGCAGTGACCCCGGGGTGGGTGAAAAACTGTTTTTT. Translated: CASSDPGVGEKLFF.

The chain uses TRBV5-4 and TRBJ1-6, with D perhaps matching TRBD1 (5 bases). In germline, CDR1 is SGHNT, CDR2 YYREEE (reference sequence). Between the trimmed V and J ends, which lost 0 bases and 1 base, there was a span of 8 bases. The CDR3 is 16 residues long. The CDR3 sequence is CASSLASGSYNSPLHF. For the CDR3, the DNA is TGTGCCAGCAGCTTGGCTTCAGGGTCCTATAATTCACCCCTCCACTTT.

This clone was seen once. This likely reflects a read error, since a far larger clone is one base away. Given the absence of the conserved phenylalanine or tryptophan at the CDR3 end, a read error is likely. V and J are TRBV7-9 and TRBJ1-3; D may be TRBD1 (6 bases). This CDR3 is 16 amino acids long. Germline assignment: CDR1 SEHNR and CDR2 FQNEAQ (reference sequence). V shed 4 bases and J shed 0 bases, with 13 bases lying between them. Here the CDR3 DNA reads TGTGCCAGCAGCTCAGGGGCAGGGACCTCTGGAAACACCATATATCTT. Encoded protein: CASSSGAGTSGNTIYL.

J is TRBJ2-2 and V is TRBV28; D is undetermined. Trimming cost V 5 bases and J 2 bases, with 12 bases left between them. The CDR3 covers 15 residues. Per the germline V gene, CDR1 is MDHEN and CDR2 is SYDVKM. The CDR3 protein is CASSKLDFNTGELFF. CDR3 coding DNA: TGTGCCAGCAGTAAGCTAGATTTTAACACCGGGGAGCTGTTTTTT.

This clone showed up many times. The CDR3 loop reads CATSSQPGQQETQYF. CDR3 coding DNA: TGTGCCACCAGCTCCCAGCCGGGACAGCAAGAGACCCAGTACTTC. The chain links TRBV15 to TRBJ2-5, with 7 bases matching TRBD1. The CDR3 is 15 residues long. Germline CDR1 is LNHNV and CDR2 is YYDKDF (reference sequence). Trimming cost V 5 bases and J 2 bases; bases outside gene matches: 8.

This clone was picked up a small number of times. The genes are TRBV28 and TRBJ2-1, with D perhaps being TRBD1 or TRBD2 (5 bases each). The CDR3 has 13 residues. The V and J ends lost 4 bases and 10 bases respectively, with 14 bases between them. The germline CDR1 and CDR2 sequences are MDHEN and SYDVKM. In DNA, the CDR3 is TGTGCCAGCAGTTGGACACCTCCGGGAGAGCAGTTCTTC. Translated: CASSWTPPGEQFF. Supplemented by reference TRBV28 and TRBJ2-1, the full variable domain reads DVKVTQSSRYLVKRTGEKVFLECVQDMDHENMFWYRQDPGLGLRLIYFSYDVKMKEKGDIPEGYSVSREKKERFSLILESASTNQTSMYLCASSWTPPGEQFFGPGTRLTVL.

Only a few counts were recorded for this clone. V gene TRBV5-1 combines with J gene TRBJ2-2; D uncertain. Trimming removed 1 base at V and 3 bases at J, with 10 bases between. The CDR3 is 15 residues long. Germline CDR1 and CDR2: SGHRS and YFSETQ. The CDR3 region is CASSLSPSDTGELFF. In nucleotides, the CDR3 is TGCGCCAGCAGCTTGTCTCCGTCCGACACCGGGGAGCTGTTTTTT.

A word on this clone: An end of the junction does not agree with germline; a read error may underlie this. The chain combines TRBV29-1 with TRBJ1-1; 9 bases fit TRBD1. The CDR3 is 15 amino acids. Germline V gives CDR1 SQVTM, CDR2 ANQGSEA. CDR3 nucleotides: TGCAGCGTTCAGGCTCAAAGGACAGGGGAAACTGGAGCTTTCTTT. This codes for CSVQAQRTGETGAFF.

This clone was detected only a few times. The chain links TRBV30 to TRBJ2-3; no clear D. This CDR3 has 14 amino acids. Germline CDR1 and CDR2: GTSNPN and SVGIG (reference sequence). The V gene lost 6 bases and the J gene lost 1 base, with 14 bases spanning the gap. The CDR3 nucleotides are TGTGCCTGTGCCGGGCCACTCGGCACAGATACGCAGTATTTT. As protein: CACAGPLGTDTQYF.

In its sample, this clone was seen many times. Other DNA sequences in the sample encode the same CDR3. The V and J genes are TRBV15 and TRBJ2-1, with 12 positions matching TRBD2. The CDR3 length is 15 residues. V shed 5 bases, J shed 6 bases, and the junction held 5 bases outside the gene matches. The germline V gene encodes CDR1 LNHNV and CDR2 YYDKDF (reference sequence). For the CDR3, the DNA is TGTGCCACCAGCGAGCGGACTAGCGGGATCAATGAGCAGTTCTTC. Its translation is CATSERTSGINEQFF. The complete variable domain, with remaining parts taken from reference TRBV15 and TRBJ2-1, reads DAMVIQNPRYQVTQFGKPVTLSCSQTLNHNVMYWYQQKSSQAPKLLFHYYDKDFNNEADTPDNFQSRRPNTSFCFLDIRSPGLGDTAMYLCATSERTSGINEQFFGPGTRLTVL.

CDR3 residues: CASSLPGFSYEQYF. The DNA of the CDR3 is TGTGCCAGCAGCTTACCTGGGTTCTCCTACGAGCAGTACTTC. The rearrangement links TRBV11-2 to TRBJ2-7; D call uncertain. The length of the CDR3 is 14 residues. V was cut by 2 bases and J by 0 bases, with 8 bases left in between. CDR1 SGHAT and CDR2 FQNNGV come from the germline V gene.

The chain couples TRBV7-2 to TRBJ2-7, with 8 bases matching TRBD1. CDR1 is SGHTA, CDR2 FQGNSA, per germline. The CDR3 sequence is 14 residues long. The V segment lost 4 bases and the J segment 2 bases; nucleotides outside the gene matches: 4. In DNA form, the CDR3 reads TGTGCCAGCAGCTCGGGACAGGTGCCCTACGAGCAGTACTTC. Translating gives CASSSGQVPYEQYF.

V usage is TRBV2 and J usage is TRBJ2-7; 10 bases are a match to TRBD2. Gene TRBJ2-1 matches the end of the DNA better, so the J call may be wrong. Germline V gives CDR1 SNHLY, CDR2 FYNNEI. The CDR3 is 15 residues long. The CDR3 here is CASIKLGTSVGEQFF. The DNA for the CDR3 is TGTGCCAGCATCAAATTAGGGACTAGCGTAGGGGAGCAGTTCTTC.

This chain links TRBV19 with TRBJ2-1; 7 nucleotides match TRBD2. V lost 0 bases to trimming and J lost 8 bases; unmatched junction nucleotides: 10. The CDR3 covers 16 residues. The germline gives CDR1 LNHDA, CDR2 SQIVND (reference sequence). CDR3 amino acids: CASSIDGTKPGHEQFF. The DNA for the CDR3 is TGTGCCAGTAGTATAGATGGGACTAAACCCGGCCATGAGCAGTTCTTC.

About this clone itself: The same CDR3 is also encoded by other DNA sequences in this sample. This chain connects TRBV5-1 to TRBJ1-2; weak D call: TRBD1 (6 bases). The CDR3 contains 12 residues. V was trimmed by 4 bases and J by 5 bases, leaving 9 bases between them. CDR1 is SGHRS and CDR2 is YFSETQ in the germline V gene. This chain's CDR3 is CASSKDRYGYTF. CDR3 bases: TGCGCCAGCAGCAAGGACAGATATGGCTACACCTTC.

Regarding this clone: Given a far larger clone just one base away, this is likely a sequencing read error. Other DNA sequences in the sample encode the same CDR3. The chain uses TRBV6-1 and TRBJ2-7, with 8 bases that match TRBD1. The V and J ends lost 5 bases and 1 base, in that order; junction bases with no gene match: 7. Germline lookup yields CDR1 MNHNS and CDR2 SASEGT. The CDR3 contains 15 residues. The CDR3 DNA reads TGTGCCAGCAGTTTTGAAGGACAGGGATCCTACGAGCAGTACTTC. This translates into CASSFEGQGSYEQYF.

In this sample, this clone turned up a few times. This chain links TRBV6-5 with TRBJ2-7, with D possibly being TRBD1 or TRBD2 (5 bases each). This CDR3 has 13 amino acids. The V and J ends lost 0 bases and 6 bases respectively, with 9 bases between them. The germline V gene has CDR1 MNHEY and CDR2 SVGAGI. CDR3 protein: CASSYSRGGEQYF. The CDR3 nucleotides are TGTGCCAGCAGTTACTCGAGGGGCGGCGAGCAGTACTTC.

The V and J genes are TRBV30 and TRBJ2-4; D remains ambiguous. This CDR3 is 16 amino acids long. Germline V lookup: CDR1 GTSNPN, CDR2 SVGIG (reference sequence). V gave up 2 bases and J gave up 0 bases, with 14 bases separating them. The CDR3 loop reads CAWSLTRNLAKNIQYF. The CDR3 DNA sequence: TGTGCCTGGAGTCTAACCCGTAACCTAGCCAAAAACATTCAGTACTTC.

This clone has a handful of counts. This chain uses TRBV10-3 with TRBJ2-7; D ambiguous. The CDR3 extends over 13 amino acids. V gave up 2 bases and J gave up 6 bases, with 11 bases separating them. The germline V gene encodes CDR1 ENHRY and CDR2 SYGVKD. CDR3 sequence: CAISERLLSEQYF. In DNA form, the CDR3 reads TGTGCCATCAGTGAGAGGTTGTTGAGCGAGCAGTACTTC.

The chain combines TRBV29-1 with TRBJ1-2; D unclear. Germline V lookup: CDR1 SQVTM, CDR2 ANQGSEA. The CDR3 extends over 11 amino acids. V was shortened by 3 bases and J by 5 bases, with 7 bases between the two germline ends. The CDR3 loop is CSVERRYGYTF. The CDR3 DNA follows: TGCAGCGTTGAGAGGAGGTATGGCTACACCTTC. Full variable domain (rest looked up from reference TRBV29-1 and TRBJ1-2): SAVISQKPSRDICQRGTSLTIQCQVDSQVTMMFWYRQQPGQSLTLIATANQGSEATYESGFVIDKFPISRPNLTFSTLTVSNMSPEDSSIYLCSVERRYGYTFGSGTRLTVV.

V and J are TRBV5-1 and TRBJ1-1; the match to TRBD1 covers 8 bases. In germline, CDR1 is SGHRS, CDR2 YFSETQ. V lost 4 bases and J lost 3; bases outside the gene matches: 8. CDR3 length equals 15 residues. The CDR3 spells CASSPGQGGDTEAFF. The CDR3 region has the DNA TGCGCCAGCAGCCCCGGACAGGGAGGGGACACTGAAGCTTTCTTT. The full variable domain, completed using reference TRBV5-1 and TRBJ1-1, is KAGVTQTPRYLIKTRGQQVTLSCSPISGHRSVSWYQQTPGQGLQFLFEYFSETQRNKGNFPGRFSGRQFSNSRSEMNVSTLELGDSALYLCASSPGQGGDTEAFFGQGTRLTVV.

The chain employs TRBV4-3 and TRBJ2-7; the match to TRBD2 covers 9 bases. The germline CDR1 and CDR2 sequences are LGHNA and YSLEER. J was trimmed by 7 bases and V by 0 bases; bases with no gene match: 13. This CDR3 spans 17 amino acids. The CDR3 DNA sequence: TGCGCCAGCAGCCAAGATCCGGCGGGAGGGCCCCTAGGGGAGCAGTACTTC. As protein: CASSQDPAGGPLGEQYF.

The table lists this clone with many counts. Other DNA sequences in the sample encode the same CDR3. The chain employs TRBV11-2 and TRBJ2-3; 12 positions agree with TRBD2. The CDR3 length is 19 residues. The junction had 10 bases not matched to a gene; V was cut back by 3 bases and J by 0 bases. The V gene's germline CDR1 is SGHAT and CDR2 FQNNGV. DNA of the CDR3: TGTGCCAGCAGCTTCGAACGGACGCTAGCGGGAGGGAGCACAGATACGCAGTATTTT. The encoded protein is CASSFERTLAGGSTDTQYF.

The DNA for the CDR3 is TGTGCCAGCACCCGGCATAATGTGGGGACAGTCCTTAACTATGGCTACACCTTC. As protein: CASTRHNVGTVLNYGYTF. The chain carries TRBV28 and TRBJ1-2, with 7 bases lining up with TRBD1. Germline V CDR1 and CDR2: MDHEN, SYDVKM. The CDR3 totals 18 residues. Trimming at V came to 7 bases and at J to 1 base, leaving 18 bases not matched to a gene.

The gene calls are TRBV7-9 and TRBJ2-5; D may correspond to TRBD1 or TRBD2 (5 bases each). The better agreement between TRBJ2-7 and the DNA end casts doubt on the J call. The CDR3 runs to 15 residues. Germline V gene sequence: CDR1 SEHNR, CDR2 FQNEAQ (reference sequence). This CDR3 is CASSLAGTSSYEQYF. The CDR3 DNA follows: TGTGCCAGCAGCTTAGCAGGGACGAGCTCCTACGAGCAGTACTTC.

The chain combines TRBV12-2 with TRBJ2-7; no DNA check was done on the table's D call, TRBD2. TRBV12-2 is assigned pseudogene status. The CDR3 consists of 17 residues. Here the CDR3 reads CASRPSGRALKAYEQYF. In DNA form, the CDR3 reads TGTGCAAGTCGTCCTAGCGGGAGGGCCCTTAAGGCCTACGAGCAGTACTTC.

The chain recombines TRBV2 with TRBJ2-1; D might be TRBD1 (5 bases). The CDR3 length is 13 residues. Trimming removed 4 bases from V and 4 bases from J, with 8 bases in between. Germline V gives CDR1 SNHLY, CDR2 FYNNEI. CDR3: CASSVYRYNEQFF. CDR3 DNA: TGTGCCAGCAGTGTCTACAGGTACAATGAGCAGTTCTTC. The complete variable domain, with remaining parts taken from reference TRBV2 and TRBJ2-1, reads EPEVTQTPSHQVTQMGQEVILRCVPISNHLYFYWYRQILGQKVEFLVSFYNNEISEKSEIFDDQFSVERPDGSNFTLKIRSTKLEDSAMYFCASSVYRYNEQFFGPGTRLTVL.